These T cell receptor beta chains were read from a single sample in a study of T cell responses to AZD1222 COVID-19 vaccine. Libraries were prepared by immunoSEQ multiplex PCR; TCRdb keeps only in-frame clonotypes and omits some of them. Of 85,000 to 130,000 clones listed, 85% to 90% are singletons. The sequencing used peripheral blood, collected on day 0 of AZD1222 vaccination. Source of these receptors: an adult in good health. Both conserved end residues are part of each CDR3. The D gene is left open where the match is weak. Expanded clones get a size class; other rows say once, few or many, or leave the size out.

d_gene	v_gene	j_gene	abundance	CDR3aa	CDR3nt
NA	TRBV18	TRBJ2-5	once	CASSPLGVQETQYF	TGTGCCAGCTCACCACTGGGGGTCCAAGAGACCCAGTACTTC
NA	TRBV7-2	TRBJ1-2	NA	CASSLFLGKSEGYTF	TGTGCCAGCAGCCTCTTCCTAGGGAAAAGTGAGGGCTACACCTTC
NA	TRBV7-2	TRBJ1-2	once	CASSPEADSRTYGYTF	TGTGCCAGCAGCCCGGAGGCGGACAGTCGTACTTATGGCTACACCTTC
NA	TRBV19	TRBJ2-3	NA	CASSTGPLGTDTQYF	TGTGCCAGTAGCACGGGTCCATTGGGCACAGATACGCAGTATTTT
NA	TRBV6-5	TRBJ1-1	few	CATRNREGRTEAFF	TGTGCCACCAGAAATAGGGAGGGGCGGACTGAAGCTTTCTTT
NA	TRBV5-8	TRBJ2-1	NA	CASSKNNGPLRYNEQFF	TGTGCCAGCAGCAAAAACAATGGACCCCTGCGATACAATGAGCAGTTCTTC
NA	TRBV27	TRBJ2-3	NA	CASSLGWVNTQYF	TGTGCCAGCAGTTTAGGGTGGGTGAATACGCAGTATTTT
TRBD1	TRBV2	TRBJ1-1	NA	CASSIGQGAGVEAFF	TGTGCCAGCAGTATCGGACAGGGAGCTGGGGTTGAAGCTTTCTTT
NA	TRBV19	TRBJ1-1	few	CASRGMMNTEAFF	TGTGCGAGTAGGGGGATGATGAACACTGAAGCTTTCTTT
NA	TRBV27	TRBJ2-3	NA	CASSLWQTTDTQYF	TGTGCCAGCAGTTTGTGGCAGACCACAGATACGCAGTATTTT
NA	TRBV7-2	TRBJ1-2	once	CASRSPLYGYTF	TGTGCCAGCAGGTCGCCCCTCTATGGCTACACCTTC
NA	TRBV4-2	TRBJ1-1	NA	CASSPTGGTEAFF	TGTGCCAGCAGCCCGACGGGGGGCACTGAAGCTTTCTTT
TRBD1	TRBV7-9	TRBJ2-1	NA	CASSLDRPGPSEQFF	TGTGCCAGCAGCTTGGACAGGCCGGGCCCCAGTGAGCAGTTCTTC
NA	TRBV14	TRBJ1-2	NA	CASSPRFNLDGYTF	TGTGCCAGCAGCCCAAGATTCAATCTTGACGGCTACACCTTC
TRBD1	TRBV12-3/TRBV12-4	TRBJ1-2	few	CASTRDRVGYTF	TGTGCCAGCACTCGGGACAGGGTAGGCTACACCTTC
TRBD1	TRBV7-2	TRBJ2-5	NA	CASSSWGTGGQTQYF	TGTGCCAGCAGCAGTTGGGGGACAGGCGGCCAGACCCAGTACTTC
NA	TRBV11-2	TRBJ2-7	NA	CASSFTPDGEQYF	TGTGCCAGCAGCTTCACCCCCGACGGCGAGCAGTACTTC
NA	TRBV5-6	TRBJ2-7	NA	CASSPGSRYEQYF	TGTGCCAGCAGCCCCGGCAGTAGATACGAGCAGTACTTC
NA	TRBV5-1	TRBJ1-6	NA	CASSSGTDYNSPLHF	TGCGCCAGCAGTTCCGGGACGGACTATAATTCACCCCTCCACTTT
NA	TRBV5-4	TRBJ1-2	NA	CASSLGRLDYGYTF	TGTGCCAGCAGCTTGGGCAGGTTGGACTATGGCTACACCTTC
NA	TRBV3-1/TRBV3-2	TRBJ1-6	NA	CASSGSSNSPLHF	TGTGCCAGTTCCGGGTCTTCAAATTCACCCCTCCACTTT
NA	TRBV6-1	TRBJ1-3	many	CASSESGLFRHTIYF	TGTGCCAGCAGTGAATCGGGACTGTTTCGACACACCATATATTTT
NA	TRBV6-4	TRBJ1-2	NA	CASSPGPNLYGYTF	TGTGCCAGCAGCCCGGGTCCTAACCTCTATGGCTACACCTTC
TRBD1	TRBV7-9	TRBJ1-1	NA	CASSMTGLGTEAFF	TGTGCCAGCAGCATGACAGGGTTGGGCACTGAAGCTTTCTTT
NA	TRBV11-3	TRBJ2-3	once	CASSLASEGDTQYF	TGTGCCAGCAGCTTGGCCTCCGAGGGAGATACGCAGTATTTT
NA	TRBV5-1	TRBJ2-5	few	CASSWQETQYF	TGCGCCAGCAGTTGGCAAGAGACCCAGTACTTC
NA	TRBV7-2	TRBJ1-2	NA	CASSLEAGSNYGYTF	TGTGCCAGCAGCTTAGAGGCAGGGTCTAACTATGGCTACACCTTC
NA	TRBV18	TRBJ1-1	NA	CASSPAAGRMNTEAFF	TGTGCCAGCTCACCAGCGGCAGGGAGAATGAACACTGAAGCTTTCTTT
NA	TRBV15	TRBJ1-1	NA	CATSRDLWRGEGNTEAFF	TGTGCCACCAGCAGAGATCTATGGAGGGGGGAGGGAAACACTGAAGCTTTCTTT
NA	TRBV28	TRBJ1-2	NA	CASSLAFISNYGYTF	TGTGCCAGCAGTTTAGCCTTCATATCGAACTATGGCTACACCTTC